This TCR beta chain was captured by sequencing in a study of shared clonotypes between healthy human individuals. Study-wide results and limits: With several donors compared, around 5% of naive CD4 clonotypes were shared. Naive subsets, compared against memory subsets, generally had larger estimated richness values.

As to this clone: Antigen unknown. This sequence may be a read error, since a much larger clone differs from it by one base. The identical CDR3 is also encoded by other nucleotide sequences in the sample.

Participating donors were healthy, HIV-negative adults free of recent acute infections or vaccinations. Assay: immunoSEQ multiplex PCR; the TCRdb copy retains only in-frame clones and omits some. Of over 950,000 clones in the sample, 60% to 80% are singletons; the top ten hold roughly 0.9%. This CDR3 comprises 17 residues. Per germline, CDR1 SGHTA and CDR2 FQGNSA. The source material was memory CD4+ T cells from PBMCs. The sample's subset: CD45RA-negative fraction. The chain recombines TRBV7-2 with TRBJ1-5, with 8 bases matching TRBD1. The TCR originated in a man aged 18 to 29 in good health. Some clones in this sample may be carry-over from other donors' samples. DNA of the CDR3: TGCGCCAGCAGCTTAGTAGCAGGGGGCAGTAGCAATCAGCCCCAGCATTTT. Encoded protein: CASSLVAGGSSNQPQHF.